This T cell receptor beta chain was observed in a study of tumour-infiltrating T cells in Burkitt lymphoma. Concerning this clone itself: Only one base separates this from a far larger clonotype, so it likely reflects a read error.

This CDR3 spans 17 amino acids. The germline V gene has CDR1 SGDLS and CDR2 YYNGEE. Trimming removed 0 bases from V and 0 bases from J, with 15 bases in between. Generated by immunoSEQ multiplex PCR, the TCRdb table keeps only in-frame clones and is missing some. The table lists approximately 1,700 clones, almost 70% of them singletons, with around 42% in the top ten. This receptor was taken from a human donor with diffuse large B-cell lymphoma. The V and J genes are TRBV9 and TRBJ1-1, with D unresolved. Sample: tumor tissue. The CDR3 reads CASSVELGGALNTEAFF. The CDR3 nucleotides are TGTGCCAGCAGCGTAGAGCTGGGAGGAGCCTTGAACACTGAAGCTTTCTTT.